A single T cell receptor beta chain is shown here with its context. Its specificity is not known. This could be a read error, since a much larger clone is one nucleotide away. The record originates from a study of tumor-infiltrating lymphocytes in primary liver carcinoma. Regarding the study as a whole: The study found tumor-adjacent and tumor-blood pairs overlapped less than tumor region pairs.

Co-extracting RNA and DNA was done with roughly 17-34 mg of unsorted bulk tissue as input. Germline V gene lookup returns CDR1 ENHRY and CDR2 SYGVKD. The CDR3 runs 17 residues. V was cut by 3 bases and J by 6 bases, with 24 bases left in between. Researchers generated TCR beta cDNA from around 0.55 ug of total RNA, relying on a constant-region primer. Three nested multiplex PCR rounds of slightly modified ARM-PCR generated TCR beta libraries. Investigators reported that the first two PCR rounds, at 9 to 11 cycles each, used TRBV1-TRBV30 forward primers with a C-beta reverse primer. Using its own MiXCR run on the multiplex PCR reads, TCRdb lists one record per CDR3 protein. The sample has 75,000 to 80,000 distinct CDR3 sequences; 65% to 75% are singletons.

Sequences were obtained from tumor-adjacent normal liver tissue. The clonotype was recovered from a man aged 40-49 years with primary liver carcinoma and hepatitis B virus infection. The chain joins TRBV10-3 to TRBJ2-7, with D perhaps TRBD1 (6 bases). Here the CDR3 reads CAISEPKGEGRGGEQYF. The DNA for the CDR3 is TGTGCCATCAGTGAACCTAAAGGGGAAGGCAGAGGGGGCGAGCAGTACTTC.